The following is a T cell receptor (beta chain) sequence with its context. Original handling: Amplified reference gene primers provided the basis for estimating nucleated cell counts. Assay used: immunoSEQ multiplex PCR; TCRdb lists only in-frame clones, some missing. V and J calls and clone size are given by that table; D and trimming were obtained from the DNA. The sample lists 450,000 to 500,000 clones; roughly 85% were seen once. The data were obtained in a study of blood T cell repertoires in COVID-19. The overall study: Donors in the United States, Italy and Spain gave samples during acute or convalescent COVID-19. From T cells, B-cell-depleted T cells, or PBMCs came the material, which was cDNA or gDNA.

This CDR3 is 13 amino acids long. V was clipped by 2 bases and J by 1 base, with 5 bases between them. Germline V gene data show CDR1 as MDHEN and CDR2 as SYDVKM. Sequencing used peripheral blood. The sequence was collected from a human donor in a cohort sampled during active COVID-19. This chain links TRBV28 with TRBJ2-5; D gene unclear. The CDR3 loop reads CASSLESQETQYF. CDR3 nucleotide sequence: TGTGCCAGCAGTTTAGAGTCCCAAGAGACCCAGTACTTC.